This TCR beta chain stems from a study of T cell changes during pregnancy in multiple sclerosis. The CDR3 has 17 amino acids. With 7 bases clipped from V and 7 bases from J, the junction kept 18 bases outside the gene matches. Germline loops: CDR1 LNHDA, CDR2 SQIVND (reference sequence). Sequencing was performed with immunoSEQ multiplex PCR; in TCRdb, only in-frame clones are kept and a portion is missing. The profile shows 30,000 to 45,000 clones, just over 90% of them singletons. Sample: CD4+ T cells from peripheral blood mononuclear cells, taken after pregnancy. The sequence derives from a female donor with multiple sclerosis, enrolled in a pregnancy study. The genes are TRBV19 and TRBJ2-3; the match to TRBD1 covers 9 bases. The CDR3 coding sequence is TGTGCCAGTACCCCCCGGACAGGGGAAATCCTCGGGAATACGCAGTATTTT. This codes for CASTPRTGEILGNTQYF.